This TCR beta chain was sequenced during a study of monozygotic twins with inflammatory bowel disease. The study's findings and limits: Evidence did not back any single strong signal or clonotype linked to IBD. With others, IBD patients shared fewer clonotypes than healthy twins did, especially with disease activity. By inverse Simpson index, TCRbeta diversity was lower in IBD patients than in healthy co-twins.

The CDR3 runs to 15 residues. Germline V gives CDR1 SGDLS, CDR2 YYNGEE. Total RNA, at roughly 3.5 ug, went into every TCR library. For each CDR3 protein, TCRdb gives one entry from its re-call of the 5' RACE reads, without DNA. The sample table sets out some 190,000 distinct CDR3 sequences. As for this clonotype: Its specificity is unknown.

The chain recombines TRBV9 with TRBJ1-1. The sequenced material came from blood. The clonotype originates from a human donor with ulcerative colitis or Crohn's disease, or a healthy co-twin of an affected twin (not recorded which). CDR3 loop: CASSVEGLRVTEAFF.